These 14 T cell receptor beta chains came from one sample sequenced in a study of PD-L1 blockade in urothelial cancer. Produced via immunoSEQ multiplex PCR; TCRdb's table is partial and in-frame only. The sample includes roughly 120,000 clones, roughly 90% of them seen just once. Described time point: peripheral blood 6 weeks after treatment start. The material was PBMCs, obtained around atezolizumab (anti-PD-L1) treatment. The origin of the receptors is a man aged 60-69 years with urothelial cancer.

This clone was observed once. The CDR3 nucleotides read TGTGCCAGCAAGAGCCTAAGCTCTGGAAACACCATATATTTT. This encodes CASKSLSSGNTIYF. V usage is TRBV6-1 and J usage is TRBJ1-3; D not certain. CDR1 and CDR2 (germline): MNHNS, SASEGT. Trimming removed 7 bases from V and 0 bases from J, with 10 bases in between. The CDR3 length is 14 residues.

This rearrangement joins TRBV25-1 to TRBJ2-1; 9 bases align to TRBD1. V was pared by 1 base and J by 8 bases, with 12 bases of the junction left unmatched. This CDR3 has 17 residues. Germline V CDR1 and CDR2: MGHDK, SYGVNS. CDR3 in DNA: TGTGCCAGCAGTGAATTTTTTAGGGGACAGGGAGGCGATGAGCAGTTCTTC. Translating it yields CASSEFFRGQGGDEQFF.

The table lists this clone with a few counts. The chain combines TRBV6-5 with TRBJ2-1, with 8 bases fitting TRBD1. Per the germline V gene, CDR1 is MNHEY and CDR2 is SVGAGI. The V gene end was trimmed by 6 bases and the J gene end by 9 bases; junction bases not matched to a gene: 13. CDR3 length: 15 amino acids. The CDR3: CASSQDRGGFGEQFF. The CDR3 DNA is TGTGCCAGCAGCCAAGACAGGGGTGGTTTCGGTGAGCAGTTCTTC.

This sequence joins TRBV18 and TRBJ1-4; possible D gene TRBD1, 6 bases. Germline CDR1 and CDR2: KGHSH and LQKENI. The CDR3 has 15 amino acids. V was clipped by 2 bases and J by 4 bases, with 11 bases between them. The CDR3: CASSPGTPSNEKLFF. The DNA of the CDR3 is TGTGCCAGCTCACCAGGGACACCCAGTAATGAAAAACTGTTTTTT.

The CDR3 DNA reads TGTGCCACCGAGAACGTCATCGTTGGCTACACCTTC. This codes for CATENVIVGYTF. The chain joins TRBV19 to TRBJ1-2; no clear D. Trimming took 10 bases from V and 7 from J, leaving 16 bases between them. CDR1 LNHDA and CDR2 SQIVND come from the germline V gene (reference sequence). The CDR3 has 12 amino acids.

The chain combines TRBV28 with TRBJ1-2; D unclear. V lost 6 bases, J lost 3 bases, and 20 bases lay in between. The CDR3 runs to 16 residues. Per the germline V gene, CDR1 is MDHEN and CDR2 is SYDVKM. The CDR3: CASRTPLIQLHYGYTF. CDR3 DNA sequence: TGTGCCAGCAGAACCCCCTTAATACAGCTACACTATGGCTACACCTTC.

This clone came up once. This chain uses TRBV7-6 with TRBJ1-3; a possible D gene is TRBD1 (6 bases). Germline values: CDR1 SGHVS, CDR2 FNYEAQ. This CDR3 contains 14 residues. Trimming removed 4 bases at V and 2 bases at J, with 9 bases between. The CDR3 bases are TGTGCCAGCAGCTCCCAGGGGACTGGAAACACCATATATTTT. Translated: CASSSQGTGNTIYF.

This sequence joins TRBV19 and TRBJ1-1; possibly TRBD1 for D (5 bases). The CDR3 spans 12 residues. The V and J ends lost 5 bases and 7 bases respectively, with 11 bases between them. Germline V gene lookup returns CDR1 LNHDA and CDR2 SQIVND (reference sequence). In nucleotides, the CDR3 is TGTGCCAGTAGTCCGACAGACCTTGAAGCTTTCTTT. This codes for CASSPTDLEAFF.

The chain employs TRBV6-6 and TRBJ1-2; D uncertain. Germline CDR1 reads MNHNY; CDR2 reads SVGAGI (reference sequence). The CDR3 has 12 amino acids. Trimming left V 6 bases short and J 8 bases short, with 13 bases between. The CDR3 spells CASSRTGEGYTF. For the CDR3, the DNA is TGTGCCAGCAGCCGCACGGGAGAAGGCTACACCTTC.

This chain joins TRBV4-1 and TRBJ1-1, with D unresolved. Germline CDR1 MGHRA, CDR2 YSYEKL. V dropped 1 base and J dropped 7 bases, with 16 bases sitting between them. There are 15 residues in the CDR3. The DNA for the CDR3 is TGCGCCAGCAGCCAAGTTGACCGATCAGGTTTTGAAGCTTTCTTT. Protein: CASSQVDRSGFEAFF.

This chain links TRBV11-2 with TRBJ2-3, with 10 bases matching TRBD1. The CDR3 totals 15 residues. Germline V CDR1 and CDR2: SGHAT, FQNNGV. After removal of 6 bases from V and 6 bases from J, the junction contained 9 bases not matched to a gene. The CDR3 loop is CASSLGTGVRDTQYF. CDR3 nucleotides: TGTGCCAGCAGTTTGGGGACAGGGGTTCGGGATACGCAGTATTTT.

The CDR3 reads CASSREQGAHDEQYF. The CDR3 nucleotides are TGCGCCAGCAGCCGAGAACAGGGGGCTCACGACGAGCAGTACTTC. The gene calls are TRBV4-1 and TRBJ2-7, with 9 positions matching TRBD1. The germline V gene has CDR1 MGHRA and CDR2 YSYEKL. The V gene end was trimmed by 4 bases and the J gene end by 5 bases; junction bases not matched to a gene: 9. This CDR3 has 15 amino acids.

A note on this clone: The sample holds other DNA sequences that translate to the same CDR3. This chain joins TRBV7-8 and TRBJ1-6, with a weak D call TRBD1 (5 bases). V was clipped by 3 bases and J by 11 bases, with 11 bases between them. The V gene's germline CDR1 is SGHVS and CDR2 FQNEAQ. The CDR3 runs 13 residues. The CDR3 sequence is CASSFQGQPPLHF. As DNA, the CDR3 is TGTGCCAGCAGCTTTCAGGGTCAACCACCCCTCCACTTT.

The rearrangement joins TRBV27 to TRBJ2-7, with 7 bases that match TRBD1. This CDR3 has 15 residues. Trimming at V came to 4 bases and at J to 1 base, leaving 7 bases not matched to a gene. Germline-derived CDR1 and CDR2 are MNHEY and SMNVEV (reference sequence). CDR3 coding DNA: TGTGCCAGCAGTTCCCTGGACAGGCGATCCTACGAGCAGTACTTC. Translated, it gives CASSSLDRRSYEQYF.